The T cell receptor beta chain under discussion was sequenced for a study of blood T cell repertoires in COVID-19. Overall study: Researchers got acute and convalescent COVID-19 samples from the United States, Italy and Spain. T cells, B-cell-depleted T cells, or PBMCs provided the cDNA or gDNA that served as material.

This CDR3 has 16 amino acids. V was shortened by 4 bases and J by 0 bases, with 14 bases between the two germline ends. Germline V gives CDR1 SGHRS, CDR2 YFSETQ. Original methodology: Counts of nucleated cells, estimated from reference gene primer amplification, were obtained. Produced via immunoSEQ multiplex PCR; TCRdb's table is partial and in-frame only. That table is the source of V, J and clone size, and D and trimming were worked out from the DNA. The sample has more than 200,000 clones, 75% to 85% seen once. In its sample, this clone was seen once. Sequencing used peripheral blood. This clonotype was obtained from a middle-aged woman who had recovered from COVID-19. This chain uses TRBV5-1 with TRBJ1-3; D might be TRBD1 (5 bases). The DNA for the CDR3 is TGCGCCAGCAGCCCCGGGGGGTCATTCTCTGGAAACACCATATATTTT. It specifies CASSPGGSFSGNTIYF.